The present T cell receptor beta chain was sequenced within a study of cytomegalovirus exposure and HLA in healthy donors. Across the whole study: There were approximately 85 million unique TCRs (from HLA-typed donors) in an early data release.

V lost 4 bases and J lost 5, with 17 bases in between. CDR1 and CDR2 (germline): MNHNS, SASEGT. The CDR3 is 16 residues long. This clone showed up just a few times. Its cognate antigen is unknown. Researchers ran the PCR with 60 Vbeta and 13 Jbeta primers. Clones were read by immunoSEQ multiplex PCR, and TCRdb kept only the in-frame ones, dropping some. This sample yields around 90,000 clones, of which 65% are seen a single time; roughly 21% belongs to the top ten. Study conclusions and caveats: According to the study, roughly 160 TCR beta chains were cytomegalovirus-associated.

The rearrangement uses TRBV6-1 and TRBJ1-4; D is perhaps TRBD1 (6 bases). Input material: PBMCs. This TCR was recovered from a woman in her 50s in good health and CMV-seropositive. Here the CDR3 DNA reads TGTGCCAGCAGTGCTCTCCGGGACACGGGAAATGAAAAACTGTTTTTT. Translating gives CASSALRDTGNEKLFF.